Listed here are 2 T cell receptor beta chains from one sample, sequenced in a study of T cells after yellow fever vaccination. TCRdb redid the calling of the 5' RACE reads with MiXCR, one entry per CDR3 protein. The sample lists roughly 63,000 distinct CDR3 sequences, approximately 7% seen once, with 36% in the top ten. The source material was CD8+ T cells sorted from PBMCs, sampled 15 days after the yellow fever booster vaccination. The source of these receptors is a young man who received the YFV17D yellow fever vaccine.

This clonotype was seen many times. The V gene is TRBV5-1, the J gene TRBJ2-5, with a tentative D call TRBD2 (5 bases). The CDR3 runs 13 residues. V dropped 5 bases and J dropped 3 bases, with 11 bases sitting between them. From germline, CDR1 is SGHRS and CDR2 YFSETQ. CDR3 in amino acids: CASRVTGEETQYF. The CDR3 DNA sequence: TGCGCCAGCAGGGTTACCGGGGAAGAGACCCAGTACTTC.

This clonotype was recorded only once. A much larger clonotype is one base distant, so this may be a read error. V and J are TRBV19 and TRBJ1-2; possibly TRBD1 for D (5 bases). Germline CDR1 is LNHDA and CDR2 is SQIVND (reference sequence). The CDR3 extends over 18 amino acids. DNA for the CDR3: TGTGCCAGTAGTATGATGTCGCTGTCGGGGCCAGATAACTATGACTACACCTTC. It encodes CASSMMSLSGPDNYDYTF.